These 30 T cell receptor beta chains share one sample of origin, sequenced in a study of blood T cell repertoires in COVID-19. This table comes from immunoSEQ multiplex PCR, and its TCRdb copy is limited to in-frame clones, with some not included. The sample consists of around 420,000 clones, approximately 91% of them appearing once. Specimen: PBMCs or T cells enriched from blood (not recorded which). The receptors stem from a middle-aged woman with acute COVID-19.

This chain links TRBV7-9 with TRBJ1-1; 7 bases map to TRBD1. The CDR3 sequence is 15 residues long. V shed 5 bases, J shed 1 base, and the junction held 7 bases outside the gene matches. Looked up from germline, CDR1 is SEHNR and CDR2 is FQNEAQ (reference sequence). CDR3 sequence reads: CASSRFGTANTEAFF. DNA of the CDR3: TGTGCCAGCAGCCGGTTCGGGACAGCGAACACTGAAGCTTTCTTT. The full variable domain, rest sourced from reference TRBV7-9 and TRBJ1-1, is DTGVSQNPRHKITKRGQNVTFRCDPISEHNRLYWYRQTLGQGPEFLTYFQNEAQLEKSRLLSDRFSAERPKGSFSTLEIQRTEQGDSAMYLCASSRFGTANTEAFFGQGTRLTVV.

The CDR3 loop is CASSPRRGDYEQYF. For the CDR3, the DNA is TGTGCCAGCAGCCCGAGGCGGGGGGACTACGAGCAGTACTTC. The chain uses TRBV9 and TRBJ2-7; 8 nucleotides align to TRBD2. Germline V CDR1 and CDR2: SGDLS, YYNGEE. The V gene end was trimmed by 4 bases and the J gene end by 3 bases; junction bases not matched to a gene: 6. The CDR3 consists of 14 residues.

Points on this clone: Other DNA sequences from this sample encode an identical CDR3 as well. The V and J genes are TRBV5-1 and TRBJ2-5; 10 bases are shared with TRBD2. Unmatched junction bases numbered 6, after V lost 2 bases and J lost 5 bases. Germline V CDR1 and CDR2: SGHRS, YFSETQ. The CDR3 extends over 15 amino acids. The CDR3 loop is CASSLAGGPGETQYF. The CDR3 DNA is TGCGCCAGCAGCTTAGCGGGGGGGCCGGGGGAGACCCAGTACTTC.

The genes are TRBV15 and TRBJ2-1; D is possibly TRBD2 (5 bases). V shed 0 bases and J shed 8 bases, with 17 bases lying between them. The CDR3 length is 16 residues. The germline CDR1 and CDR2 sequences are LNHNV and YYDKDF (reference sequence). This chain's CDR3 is CATSREYSQAGDEQFF. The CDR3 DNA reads TGTGCCACCAGCAGAGAATATTCCCAGGCGGGCGATGAGCAGTTCTTC.

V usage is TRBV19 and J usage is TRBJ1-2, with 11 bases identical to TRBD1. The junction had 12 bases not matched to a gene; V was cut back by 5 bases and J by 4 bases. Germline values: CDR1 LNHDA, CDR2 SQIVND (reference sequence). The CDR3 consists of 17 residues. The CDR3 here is CASSPTGQGAVGYGYTF. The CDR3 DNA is TGTGCCAGTAGTCCCACAGGACAGGGGGCTGTAGGCTATGGCTACACCTTC.

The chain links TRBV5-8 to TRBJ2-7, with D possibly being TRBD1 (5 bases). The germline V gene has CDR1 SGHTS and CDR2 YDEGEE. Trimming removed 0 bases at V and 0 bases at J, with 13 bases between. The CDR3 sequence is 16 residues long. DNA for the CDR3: TGTGCCAGCAGCTTGGCAGGGCGTTTTTTCTCCTACGAGCAGTACTTC. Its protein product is CASSLAGRFFSYEQYF.

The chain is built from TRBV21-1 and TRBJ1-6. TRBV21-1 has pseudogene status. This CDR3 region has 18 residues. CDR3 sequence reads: CASSKARGTDRNNSPLHF. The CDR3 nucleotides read TGTGCCAGCAGCAAAGCGCGGGGGACCGACAGGAATAATTCACCCCTCCACTTT.

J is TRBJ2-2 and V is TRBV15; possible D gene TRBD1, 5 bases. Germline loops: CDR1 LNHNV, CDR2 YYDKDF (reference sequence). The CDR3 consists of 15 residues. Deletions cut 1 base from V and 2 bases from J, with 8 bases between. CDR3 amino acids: CATSRGQLNTGELFF. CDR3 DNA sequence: TGTGCCACCAGCAGAGGACAGCTTAACACCGGGGAGCTGTTTTTT.

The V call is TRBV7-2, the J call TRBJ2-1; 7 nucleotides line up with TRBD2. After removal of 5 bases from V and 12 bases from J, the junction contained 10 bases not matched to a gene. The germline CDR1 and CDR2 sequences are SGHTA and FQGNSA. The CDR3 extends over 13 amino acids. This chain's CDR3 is CASSPIAGGGQFF. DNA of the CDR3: TGTGCCAGCAGCCCCATAGCGGGCGGAGGGCAGTTCTTC.

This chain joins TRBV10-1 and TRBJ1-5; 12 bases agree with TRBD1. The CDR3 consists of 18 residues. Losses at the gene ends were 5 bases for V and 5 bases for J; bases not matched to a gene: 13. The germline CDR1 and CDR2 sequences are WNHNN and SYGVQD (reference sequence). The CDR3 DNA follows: TGCGCCAGCAGTCACCAGGGGGACAGGGGGCGATGGGATCAGCCCCAGCATTTT. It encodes CASSHQGDRGRWDQPQHF.

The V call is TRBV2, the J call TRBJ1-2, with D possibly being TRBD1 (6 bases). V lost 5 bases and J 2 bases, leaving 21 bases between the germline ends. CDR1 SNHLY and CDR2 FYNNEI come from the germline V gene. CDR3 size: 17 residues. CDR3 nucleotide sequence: TGTGCCAGCAGTCCAAGGAGGACAGTTCCGATAAACTATGGCTACACCTTC. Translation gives CASSPRRTVPINYGYTF.

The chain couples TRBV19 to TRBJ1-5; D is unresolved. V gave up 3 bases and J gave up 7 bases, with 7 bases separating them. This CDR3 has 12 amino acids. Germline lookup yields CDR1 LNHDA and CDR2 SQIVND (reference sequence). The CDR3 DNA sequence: TGTGCCAGTAGTATCGGTCGACAGCCCCAGCATTTT. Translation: CASSIGRQPQHF.

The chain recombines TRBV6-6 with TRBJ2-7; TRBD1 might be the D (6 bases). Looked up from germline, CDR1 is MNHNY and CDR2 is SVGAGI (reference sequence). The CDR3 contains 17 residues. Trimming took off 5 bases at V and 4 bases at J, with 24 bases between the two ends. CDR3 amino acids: CASSPRWRQAKTYEQYF. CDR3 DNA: TGTGCCAGCAGTCCCCGGTGGCGACAGGCTAAAACTTACGAGCAGTACTTC.

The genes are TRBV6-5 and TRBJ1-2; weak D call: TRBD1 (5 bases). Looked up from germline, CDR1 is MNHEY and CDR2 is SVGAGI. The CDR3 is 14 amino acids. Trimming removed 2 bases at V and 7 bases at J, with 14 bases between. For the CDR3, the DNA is TGTGCCAGCAGTTACGGGGCGTCAAGTCTTGGCTACACCTTC. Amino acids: CASSYGASSLGYTF.

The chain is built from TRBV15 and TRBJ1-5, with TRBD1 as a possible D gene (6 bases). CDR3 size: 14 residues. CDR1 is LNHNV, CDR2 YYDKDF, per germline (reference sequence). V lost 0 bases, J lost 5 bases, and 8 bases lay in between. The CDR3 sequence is CATSRDPGDQPQHF. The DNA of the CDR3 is TGTGCCACCAGCAGAGATCCAGGGGATCAGCCCCAGCATTTT.

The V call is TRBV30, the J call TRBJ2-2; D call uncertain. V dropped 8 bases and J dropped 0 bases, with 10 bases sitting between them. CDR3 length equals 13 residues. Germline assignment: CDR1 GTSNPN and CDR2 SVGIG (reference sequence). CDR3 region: CARSNPNTGELFF. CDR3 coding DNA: TGTGCCCGTTCTAACCCGAACACCGGGGAGCTGTTTTTT.

CDR3: CASSLVSGTFHNEQFF. The DNA for the CDR3 is TGCGCCAGCAGCTTGGTCTCAGGGACTTTCCACAATGAGCAGTTCTTC. V gene TRBV5-1 combines with J gene TRBJ2-1; weak D call: TRBD2 (6 bases). Trimming shortened V by 0 bases and J by 5 bases, and 15 bases separated the two germline ends. The CDR3 has 16 amino acids. Germline CDR1 is SGHRS and CDR2 is YFSETQ.

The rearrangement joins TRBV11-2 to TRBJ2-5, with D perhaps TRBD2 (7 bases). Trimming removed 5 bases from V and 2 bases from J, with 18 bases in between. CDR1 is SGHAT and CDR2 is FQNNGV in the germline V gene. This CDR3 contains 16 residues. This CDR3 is CASSGMLGGPQETQYF. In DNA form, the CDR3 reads TGTGCCAGCAGCGGAATGTTGGGGGGGCCTCAAGAGACCCAGTACTTC.

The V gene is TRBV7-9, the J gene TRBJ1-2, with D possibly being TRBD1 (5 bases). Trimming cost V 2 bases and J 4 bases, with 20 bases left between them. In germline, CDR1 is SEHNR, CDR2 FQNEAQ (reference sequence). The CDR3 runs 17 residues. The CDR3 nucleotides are TGTGCCAGCAGCTTATGGCCAAGGGGCCCCACGGGCTATGGCTACACCTTC. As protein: CASSLWPRGPTGYGYTF.

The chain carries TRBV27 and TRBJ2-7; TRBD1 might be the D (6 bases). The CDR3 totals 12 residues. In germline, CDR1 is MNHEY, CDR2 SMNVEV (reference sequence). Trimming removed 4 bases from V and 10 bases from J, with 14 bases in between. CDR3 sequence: CASSSLTGLQYF. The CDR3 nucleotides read TGTGCCAGCAGTTCCTTGACAGGATTACAGTACTTC.

In DNA form, the CDR3 reads TGTGCCAGTAGTATCCCGGGACTAGCCTTAGATGAGCAGTTCTTC. Protein: CASSIPGLALDEQFF. J is TRBJ2-1 and V is TRBV19; 9 nucleotides agree with TRBD2. CDR3 size: 15 residues. With 3 bases clipped from V and 8 bases from J, the junction kept 8 bases outside the gene matches. Germline assignment: CDR1 LNHDA and CDR2 SQIVND (reference sequence).

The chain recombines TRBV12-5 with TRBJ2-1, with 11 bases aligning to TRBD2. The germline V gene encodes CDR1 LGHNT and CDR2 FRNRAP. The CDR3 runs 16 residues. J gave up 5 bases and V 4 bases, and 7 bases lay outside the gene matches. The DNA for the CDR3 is TGTGCTAGTGGTTCAATGACTAGCGGGGACAACAATGAGCAGTTCTTC. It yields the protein CASGSMTSGDNNEQFF.

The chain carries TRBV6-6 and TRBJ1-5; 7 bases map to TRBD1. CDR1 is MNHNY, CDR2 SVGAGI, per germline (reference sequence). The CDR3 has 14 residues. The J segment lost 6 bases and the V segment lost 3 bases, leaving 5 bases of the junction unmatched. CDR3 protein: CASSYQTGIQPQHF. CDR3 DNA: TGTGCCAGCAGTTATCAGACAGGGATTCAGCCCCAGCATTTT.

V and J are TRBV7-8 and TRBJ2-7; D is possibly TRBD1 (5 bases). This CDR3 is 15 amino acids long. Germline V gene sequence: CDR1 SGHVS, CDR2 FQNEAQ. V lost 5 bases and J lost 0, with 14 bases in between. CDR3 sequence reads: CASSHDSYSSYEQYF. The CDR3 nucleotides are TGTGCCAGCAGCCATGACAGTTACAGCTCCTACGAGCAGTACTTC.

Here the CDR3 reads CASSLDGGPFTYEQYF. CDR3 bases: TGTGCCAGCAGCTTAGACGGGGGGCCGTTTACCTACGAGCAGTACTTC. This chain uses TRBV11-2 with TRBJ2-7, with D perhaps TRBD2 (7 bases). The V end lost 0 bases, the J end lost 2 bases, and 14 bases lay between the germline ends. The germline gives CDR1 SGHAT, CDR2 FQNNGV. The CDR3 extends over 16 amino acids.

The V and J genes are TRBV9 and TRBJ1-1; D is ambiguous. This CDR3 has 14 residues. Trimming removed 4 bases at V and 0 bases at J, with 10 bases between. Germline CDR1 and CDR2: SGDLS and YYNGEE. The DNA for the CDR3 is TGTGCCAGCAGCCTGGACGGGATGAACACTGAAGCTTTCTTT. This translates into CASSLDGMNTEAFF.

In DNA, the CDR3 is TGTGCCAGCAGTGAACTCTTGCGTGACAGGGCAGCTTTCTTT. Its translation: CASSELLRDRAAFF. The J gene is TRBJ1-1, the V gene TRBV6-1; TRBD1 matches 7 bases. Germline CDR1 and CDR2: MNHNS and SASEGT. Trimming at V came to 2 bases and at J to 10 bases, leaving 10 bases not matched to a gene. The CDR3 sequence is 14 residues long.

The CDR3 DNA sequence: TGTGCCAGCAGCTTTGGGGGGGCCTCAGATACGCAGTATTTT. Its translation: CASSFGGASDTQYF. This chain joins TRBV7-2 and TRBJ2-3, with D maybe TRBD2 (7 bases). The CDR3 loop spans 14 amino acids. V dropped 3 bases and J dropped 4 bases, with 11 bases sitting between them. The germline gives CDR1 SGHTA, CDR2 FQGNSA. Variable domain in full (rest from reference TRBV7-2 and TRBJ2-3): GAGVSQSPSNKVTEKGKDVELRCDPISGHTALYWYRQSLGQGLEFLIYFQGNSAPDKSGLPSDRFSAERTGGSVSTLTIQRTQQEDSAVYLCASSFGGASDTQYFGPGTRLTVL.

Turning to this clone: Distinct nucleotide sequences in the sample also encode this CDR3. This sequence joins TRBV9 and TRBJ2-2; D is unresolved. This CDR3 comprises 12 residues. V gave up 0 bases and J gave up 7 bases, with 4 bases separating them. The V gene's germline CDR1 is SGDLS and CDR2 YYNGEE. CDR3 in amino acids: CASSVVVGELFF. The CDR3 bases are TGTGCCAGCAGCGTAGTCGTCGGGGAGCTGTTTTTT.

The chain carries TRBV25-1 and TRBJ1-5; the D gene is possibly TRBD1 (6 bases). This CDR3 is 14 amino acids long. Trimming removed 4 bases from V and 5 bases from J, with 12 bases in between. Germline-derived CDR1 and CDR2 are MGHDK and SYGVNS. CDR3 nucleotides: TGTGCCAGCAGTGCGGGGGGGGCTTATCAGCCCCAGCATTTT. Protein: CASSAGGAYQPQHF. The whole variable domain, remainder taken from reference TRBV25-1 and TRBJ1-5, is EADIYQTPRYLVIGTGKKITLECSQTMGHDKMYWYQQDPGMELHLIHYSYGVNSTEKGDLSSESTVSRIRTEHFPLTLESARPSHTSQYLCASSAGGAYQPQHFGDGTRLSIL.